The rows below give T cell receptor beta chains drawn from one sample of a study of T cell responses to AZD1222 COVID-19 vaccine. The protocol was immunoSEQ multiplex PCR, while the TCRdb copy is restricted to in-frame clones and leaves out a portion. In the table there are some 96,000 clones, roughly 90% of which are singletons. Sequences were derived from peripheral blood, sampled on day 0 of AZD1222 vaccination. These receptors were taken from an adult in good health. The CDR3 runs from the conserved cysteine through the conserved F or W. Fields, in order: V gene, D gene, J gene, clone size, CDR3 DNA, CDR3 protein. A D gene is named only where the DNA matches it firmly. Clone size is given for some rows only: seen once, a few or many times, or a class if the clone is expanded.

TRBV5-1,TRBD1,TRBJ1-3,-,TGCGCCAGCAGCTTGGAGGGACAGGGACAAAACACCATATATTTT,CASSLEGQGQNTIYF
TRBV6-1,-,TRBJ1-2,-,TGTGCCAGCAGTGAAGCGGTGGGGGGGAACTATGGCTACACCTTC,CASSEAVGGNYGYTF
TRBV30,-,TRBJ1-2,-,TGTGCCTGGGGGGACGGCGCTAACTATGGCTACACCTTC,CAWGDGANYGYTF
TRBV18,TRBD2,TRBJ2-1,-,TGTGCCAGCTCACCGCCTAGCGGGAATGAGCAGTTCTTC,CASSPPSGNEQFF
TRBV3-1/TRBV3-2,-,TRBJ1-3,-,TGTGCCAGCAGCCAAGCAGTCGGGATCTCTGGAAACACCATATATTTT,CASSQAVGISGNTIYF
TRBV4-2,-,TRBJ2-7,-,TGTGCCAGCAGCCAAGATGCAGGGAGCTCCTACGAGCAGTACTTC,CASSQDAGSSYEQYF
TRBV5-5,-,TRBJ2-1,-,TGTGCCAGCAGCTTCGATCCTAGCTCCTACAATGAGCAGTTCTTC,CASSFDPSSYNEQFF
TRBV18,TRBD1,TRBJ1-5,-,TGTGCCAGCTCATCTATGGACAGGGGGGACTATAGCAATCAGCCCCAGCATTTT,CASSSMDRGDYSNQPQHF
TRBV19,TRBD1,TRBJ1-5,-,TGTGCCAGTAGTAACCCCCCCGAGACAGGGGGCAATCAGCCCCAGCATTTT,CASSNPPETGGNQPQHF
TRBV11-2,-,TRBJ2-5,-,TGTGCCAGCAGCTTAGGTGCGGCAGGGCAAGAGACCCAGTACTTC,CASSLGAAGQETQYF
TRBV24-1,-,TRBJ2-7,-,TGTGCCACCAGTGATTCCCCCGGATACGAGCAGTACTTC,CATSDSPGYEQYF
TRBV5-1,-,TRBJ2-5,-,TGCGCCAGCAGTTTCCGGTCCCAAGAGACCCAGTACTTC,CASSFRSQETQYF
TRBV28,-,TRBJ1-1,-,TGTGCCAGCAGTTTAGGGATATATGAAGCTTTCTTT,CASSLGIYEAFF
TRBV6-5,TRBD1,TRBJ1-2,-,TGTGCCAGCACCAAGACAGGGGGCGACTATGGCTACACCTTC,CASTKTGGDYGYTF
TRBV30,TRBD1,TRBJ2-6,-,TGTGCCTGGAGGGGACAGGAAACTGGGGCCAACGTCCTGACTTTC,CAWRGQETGANVLTF
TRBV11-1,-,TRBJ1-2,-,TGTGCCAGCAGCTTGGGTCGACTTGGACGCGGCTACACCTTC,CASSLGRLGRGYTF
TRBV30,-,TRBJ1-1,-,TGTGCCTGGAGTGTACTGGTCGGAGGGTATAGCACTGAAGCTTTCTTT,CAWSVLVGGYSTEAFF
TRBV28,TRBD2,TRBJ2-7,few,TGTGCCAGCAGTAAAGGGACTAGCGCGTCCTACGAGCAGTACTTC,CASSKGTSASYEQYF
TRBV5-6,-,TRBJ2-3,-,TGTGCCAGCAGCTCCATGGGGGCAGGCCGCCATACGCAGTATTTT,CASSSMGAGRHTQYF
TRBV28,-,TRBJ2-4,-,TGTGCCAGCACCTCCTGGGGGAGAGCCAAAAACATTCAGTACTTC,CASTSWGRAKNIQYF
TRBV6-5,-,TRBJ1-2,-,TGTGCCAGCAGTTATGGTAGTTACTATGGCTACACCTTC,CASSYGSYYGYTF
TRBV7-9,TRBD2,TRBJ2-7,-,TGTGCCATGGGACTAGCGGGAGAGTACTTC,CAMGLAGEYF
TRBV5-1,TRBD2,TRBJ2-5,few,TGCGCCAGCAGCTCGAGCGGGGCTGACCAAGAGACCCAGTACTTC,CASSSSGADQETQYF
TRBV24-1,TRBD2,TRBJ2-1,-,TGTGCCACCAGTGACACGGCGGGAGGGTACAATGAGCAGTTCTTC,CATSDTAGGYNEQFF
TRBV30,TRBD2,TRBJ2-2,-,TGTGCCTGGAGTTTAGGACTAGCGGGAGAGACCGGGGAGCTGTTTTTT,CAWSLGLAGETGELFF
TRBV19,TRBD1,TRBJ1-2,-,TGTGCCGGCGGGACAGGGGGACACTATGGCTACACCTTC,CAGGTGGHYGYTF
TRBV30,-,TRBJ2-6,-,TGTGCCTGGAGTGTAAGGACTTCTGGGGCCAACGTCCTGACTTTC,CAWSVRTSGANVLTF
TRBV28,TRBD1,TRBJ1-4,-,TGTGCCAGCCTCGGACAGGGGGCGAGAAAACTGTTTTTT,CASLGQGARKLFF
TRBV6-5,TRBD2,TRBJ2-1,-,TGTGCCAGCAGTTCCCGGACTAGCGGGAGATTAAATGAGCAGTTCTTC,CASSSRTSGRLNEQFF
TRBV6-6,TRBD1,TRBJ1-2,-,TGTGCCAGCAGTTACTCGAAGGACAGGGGGGATGGCTACACCTTC,CASSYSKDRGDGYTF
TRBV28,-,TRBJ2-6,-,TGTGCCAGCAGTTCCTTGGGACGGACCTCTGGGGCCAACGTCCTGACTTTC,CASSSLGRTSGANVLTF
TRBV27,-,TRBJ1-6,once,TGTGCCAGCAGTTATTTAGGACGGAATAATTCACCCCTCCACTTT,CASSYLGRNNSPLHF
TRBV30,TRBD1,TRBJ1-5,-,TGTGCCTGGAGTGCGGCCCGGGACAGATATAGCAATCAGCCCCAGCATTTT,CAWSAARDRYSNQPQHF
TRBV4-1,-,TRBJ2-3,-,TGCGCCAGCAGCCAAGGTGCCAGCACAGATACGCAGTATTTT,CASSQGASTDTQYF
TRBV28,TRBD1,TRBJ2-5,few,TGTGCCAGCAGTTTAAGAGGACAGGGGCTATCTTGGGAAGAGACCCAGTACTTC,CASSLRGQGLSWEETQYF
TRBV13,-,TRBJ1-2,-,TGTGCCAGCAGCTTGGGGAACTATGGCTACACCTTC,CASSLGNYGYTF
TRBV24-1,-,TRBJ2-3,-,TGTGCCGTGGAGTCTTCCCTTGGCACAGATACGCAGTATTTT,CAVESSLGTDTQYF
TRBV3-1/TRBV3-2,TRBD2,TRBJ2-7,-,TGTGCCAGCAGCCGAACCGGACTAGCGGGTTCAAAATACGAGCAGTACTTC,CASSRTGLAGSKYEQYF
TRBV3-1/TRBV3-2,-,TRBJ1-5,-,TGTGCCAGCAGCCAAGATTCCTTTCCTCAGCCCCAGCATTTT,CASSQDSFPQPQHF